This T cell receptor beta chain was recovered during a study of T-cell memory formation after mild COVID-19 (dated by TCRdb to the early 2020s). Concerning the study at large: TCR sequence clusters from the two donors were found to be largely donor specific. T-cell clones expanding and contracting after mild COVID-19 in two donors were tracked by longitudinal TCRalpha and TCRbeta repertoire sequencing. The cohort was made up of two young adult volunteers, one female and one male, who were previously healthy.

Deletion took 5 bases off V and 4 bases off J, with a span of 11 bases between the germline ends. The CDR3 measures 13 amino acids from cysteine to phenylalanine. Only the CDR3 DNA is retained, 39 bases long and in frame from the first base. From the germline V gene, CDR1 is SGHAT and CDR2 is FQNNGV. Instrument used: Illumina NovaSeq 6000. TCRalpha and TCRbeta cDNA libraries were constructed by 5'RACE with constant-segment primers, with sample barcodes and unique molecular identifiers being introduced. Trizol reagent was used to extract RNA from every sample. Amplification of the libraries took two PCR steps, and the second step added a second sample barcode plus Illumina TruSeq adapters. Sequencing of libraries was performed on an Illumina NovaSeq with 2 x 150 bp paired-end reads. The study's own analysis went as follows. The reads were demultiplexed and collapsed into UMI-guided consensus sequences using migec v1.2.7. Using mixcr v2.1.11, UMI consensuses were aligned to TRA and TRB V and J templates and then assembled into clonotypes. A clonotype was counted as expanded or contracted only if both edgeR and NoisET called the change significant, with noise models trained on biological replicates. For edgeR calls, the thresholds were a false discovery rate-adjusted p below 0.01 and a log2 fold-change of 1. As an exploratory analysis of dynamics, PCA with hierarchical clustering was applied to max-normalized trajectories of the 1000 most abundant clonotypes. Separately sequenced CD4+ and CD8+ repertoires were used to assign a CD4 or CD8 phenotype to each responding clone. Through fastp at Q25 and MiXCR, TCRdb rebuilt clones from the public reads, retaining in-frame beta chains. Rows are unified per CDR3 protein, each entry keeping the most common DNA and genes. For this entry, the V and J calls and clone size follow TCRdb and not the study's own pipeline. This sample gives about 270,000 distinct CDR3 sequences in total; 15% to 20% of them show up just once. The ten largest account for roughly 23% of the sample.

Turning to this clonotype: What antigen it recognizes has not been identified. No quality values exist for individual bases; no much larger clone is one base distant.

PBMCs were isolated by Ficoll-Paque density gradient centrifugation. Beyond this particular receptor, the publication reports: The second-wave clones that peaked on day 37 were not confirmed to be SARS-CoV-2 specific. Contracting CD4+ clones were found mainly in CM and EM memory subsets, while CD8+ clones were enriched in EMRA. The study included only two mild cases, and larger cohorts that include severe cases with pre-infection samples were judged to be necessary. Clones contracting from day 15 to 85 had balanced CD4/CD8 phenotypes, while a second wave expanding from day 15 to 37 was biased towards CD4+. Some responding clones were detected in pre-infection memory, which suggested that pre-existing cross-reactive memory T cells had joined the SARS-CoV-2 response.

Sequenced input: PBMCs or a T cell subset sorted from them (not recorded which). The sequence was collected from a man younger than 30 who had mild COVID-19 (a few samples of this study predate the infection). The sample titles of this study are shuffled in the database, so cell type and time point are left out; the donor was told from shared clones. The chain is encoded by TRBV11-2 joined to TRBJ1-2; the D gene assignment is ambiguous. For the CDR3, the sequence is CASSPPGVYGYTF. The DNA sequence follows: TGTGCCAGCAGCCCGCCGGGAGTCTATGGCTACACCTTC.